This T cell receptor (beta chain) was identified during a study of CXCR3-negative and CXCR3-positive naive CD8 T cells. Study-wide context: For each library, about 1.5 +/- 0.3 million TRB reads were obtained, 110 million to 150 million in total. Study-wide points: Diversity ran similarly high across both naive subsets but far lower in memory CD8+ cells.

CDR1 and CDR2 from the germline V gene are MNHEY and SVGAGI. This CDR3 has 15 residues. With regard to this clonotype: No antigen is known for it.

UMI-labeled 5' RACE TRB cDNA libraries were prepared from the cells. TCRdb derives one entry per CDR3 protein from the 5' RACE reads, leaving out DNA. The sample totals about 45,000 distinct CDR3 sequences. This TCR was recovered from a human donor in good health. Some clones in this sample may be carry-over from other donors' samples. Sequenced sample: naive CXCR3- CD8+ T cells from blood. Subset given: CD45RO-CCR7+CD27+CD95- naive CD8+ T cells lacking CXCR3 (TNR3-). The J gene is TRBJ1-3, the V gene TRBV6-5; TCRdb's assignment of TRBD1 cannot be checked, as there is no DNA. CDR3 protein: CASSQDRGLWNTIYF.